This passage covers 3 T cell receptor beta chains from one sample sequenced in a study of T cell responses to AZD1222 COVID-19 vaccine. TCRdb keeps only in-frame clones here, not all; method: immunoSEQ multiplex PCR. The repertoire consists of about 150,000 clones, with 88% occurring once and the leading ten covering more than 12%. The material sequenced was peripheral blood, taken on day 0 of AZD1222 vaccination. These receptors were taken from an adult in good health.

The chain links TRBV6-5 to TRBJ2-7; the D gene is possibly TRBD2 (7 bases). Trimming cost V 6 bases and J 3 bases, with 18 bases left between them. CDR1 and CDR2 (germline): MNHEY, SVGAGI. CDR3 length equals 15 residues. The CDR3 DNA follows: TGTGCCAGCAGAAAAGGGGGGGGTGATAACTACGAGCAGTACTTC. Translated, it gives CASRKGGGDNYEQYF.

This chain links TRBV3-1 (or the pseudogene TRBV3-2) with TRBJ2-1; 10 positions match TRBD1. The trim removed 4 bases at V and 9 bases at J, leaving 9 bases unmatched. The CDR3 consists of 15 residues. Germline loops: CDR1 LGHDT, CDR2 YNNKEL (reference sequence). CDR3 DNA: TGTGCCAGCAGCCCCCGGGACAGGGGATTCGGTGAGCAGTTCTTC. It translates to CASSPRDRGFGEQFF.

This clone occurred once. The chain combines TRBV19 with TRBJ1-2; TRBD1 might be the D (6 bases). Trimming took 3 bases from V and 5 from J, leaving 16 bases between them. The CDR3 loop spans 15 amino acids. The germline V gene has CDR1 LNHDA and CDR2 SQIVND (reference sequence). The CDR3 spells CASSMQGPGPYGYTF. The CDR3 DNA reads TGTGCCAGTAGTATGCAGGGGCCGGGCCCTTATGGCTACACCTTC.